This entry describes one T cell receptor (beta chain). This entry comes from a study of blood T cell repertoires in COVID-19. Study in general: There were acute and convalescent COVID-19 samples, and they came from the United States, Italy and Spain. From T cells, B-cell-depleted T cells, or PBMCs came the material, which was cDNA or gDNA.

In the authors' methods: Reference gene primer amplification gave nucleated cell count estimates. Sequencing was performed with immunoSEQ multiplex PCR; in TCRdb, only in-frame clones are kept and a portion is missing. Clone size and V and J calls were adopted from that table, with D and trimming inferred from the DNA. The data show 100,000 to 120,000 clones, around 83% seen once. This receptor was obtained from a woman over 75 with acute or convalescent COVID-19. The sample taken for sequencing was peripheral blood.

CDR3 protein: CATSETGRGTDTQYF. The CDR3 DNA sequence: TGTGCCACCAGTGAGACAGGGAGAGGCACAGATACGCAGTATTTT. V and J are TRBV24-1 and TRBJ2-3; 7 positions match TRBD1. The junction had 4 bases not matched to a gene; V was cut back by 4 bases and J by 1 base. The CDR3 is made up of 15 amino acids. Germline lookup yields CDR1 KGHDR and CDR2 SFDVKD.